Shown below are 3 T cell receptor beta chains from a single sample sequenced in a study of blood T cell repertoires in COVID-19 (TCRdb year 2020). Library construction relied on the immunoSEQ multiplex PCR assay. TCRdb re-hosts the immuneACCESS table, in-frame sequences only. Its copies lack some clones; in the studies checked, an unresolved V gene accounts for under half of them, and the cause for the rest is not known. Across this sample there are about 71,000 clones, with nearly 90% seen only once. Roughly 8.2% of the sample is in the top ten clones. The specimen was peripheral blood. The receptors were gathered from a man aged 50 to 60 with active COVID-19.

CDR3 DNA sequence: TGTGCCAGCAGTGGACGGTGGGGACAGGGGGTAATGTGGGAGACCCAGTACTTC. Translation: CASSGRWGQGVMWETQYF. The genes are TRBV25-1 and TRBJ2-5; 11 bases line up with TRBD1. Germline lookup yields CDR1 MGHDK and CDR2 SYGVNS. CDR3 length equals 18 residues. Unmatched junction bases numbered 15, after V lost 4 bases and J lost 5 bases.

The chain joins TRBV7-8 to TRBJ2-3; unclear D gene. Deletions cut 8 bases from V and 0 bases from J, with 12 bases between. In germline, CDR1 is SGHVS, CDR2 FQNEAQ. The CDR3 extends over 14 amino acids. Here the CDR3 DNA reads TGTGCCAGCGGTAGTGTCAGGAGCACAGATACGCAGTATTTT. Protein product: CASGSVRSTDTQYF.

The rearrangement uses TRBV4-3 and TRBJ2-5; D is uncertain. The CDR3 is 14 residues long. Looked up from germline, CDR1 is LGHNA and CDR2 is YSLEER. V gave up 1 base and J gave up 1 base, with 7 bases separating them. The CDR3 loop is CASSQAVAQETQYF. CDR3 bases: TGCGCCAGCAGCCAAGCAGTAGCCCAAGAGACCCAGTACTTC.